This TCR beta chain stems from a study of beta chain features in type 1 diabetes listed by TCRdb under 2018. For the study in its entirety: No differences in mean age, gender distribution, total cell number or subset yield were found between patients and healthy donors. A total of roughly 98,000,000 sorted cells were examined across all samples, and RNA yield correlated strongly with the number of cells per subset. In the study, TCRB repertoires of sorted circulating CD4+ T cell subsets from recently diagnosed type 1 diabetes patients were compared with those of matched healthy donors. Regulatory and stem cell-like memory subsets were obtained from only 8 patients and about 8 healthy donors, while naive and central memory subsets were obtained from all 28 donors. The research as a whole found: At VDJ recombination sites, type 1 diabetes patients had fewer insertions and more deleted nucleotides, which implies abnormalities in thymic rearrangement. Because cDNA was sequenced instead of genomic DNA, activated cells with high expression could be over-represented, although the groups did not differ in activation or CD3 levels. Shorter templates might be favored by PCR, yet because patient and control samples were amplified and corrected together, any such skew would affect both groups equally. A moderate but significant shortening of TCRB CDR3 length was observed in type 1 diabetes patients in all four CD4+ subsets. The naive, central memory and regulatory TCRB repertoires appeared to resemble one another more closely among patients than among healthy donors. Only small numbers of individuals were included in the HLA sub-analyses, which left unresolved whether HLA type had any influence on TCRB rearrangement.

Deletion took 4 bases off V and 2 bases off J, with a span of 11 bases between the germline ends. CDR1 and CDR2, per the germline V gene, are SNHLY and FYNNEI. The CDR3 spans 14 residues, from the cysteine through the phenylalanine. CDR3 DNA is the only sequence kept; it has 42 bases, read in frame from the first base. Concerning this clone: Its antigen remains unidentified. No base-level quality is on record; no much larger clone is a single base apart.

The entire amount of isolated RNA was reverse transcribed using the High Capacity cDNA Reverse Transcription Kit, so the sequenced TCRB transcripts were expressed ones. Deep immunoSEQ sequencing was applied to naive, central memory and regulatory T cell samples, giving an average of about 3.7 million total reads per sample. After sorted cells were lysed in RLT buffer, RNA was extracted with DNase-treated RNeasy Micro or Mini kits, with the choice depending on cell number. To prevent cross-contamination, every cell subset was processed on its own, while patient and healthy donor samples were processed together. The immunoSEQ multiplex PCR was used to amplify TCRB sequences from cDNA, yielding 87-bp fragments that span the CDR3 region. Sequencing of the amplicons was done on the Illumina HiSeq platform. As for the authors' bioinformatics: Synthetic template baselines were used to correct PCR bias computationally, reads within Hamming distance 2 were collapsed, and singletons that could not be merged were discarded. Reads were aligned to IMGT to assign V, D and J genes, CDR3 length, and insertions or deletions at six rearrangement sites. Within each subset, clonotype counts were normalized to the number of sorted cells before true diversity and Gini coefficients were calculated with the tcR R package. The overlap coefficient, calculated on TCRB nucleotide sequences, was used to quantify repertoire sharing. Out-of-frame TCRB sequences from naive cells were analyzed as a proxy for the pre-selection repertoire. TCRdb limited this immuneACCESS table to in-frame rearrangements with V and J called. A share of clones is missing; checked studies link under half to unresolved V genes, and the rest is unexplained. That table supplies the V and J calls and clone size; D and trimming were determined from the DNA. The sample profile shows 500,000 to 800,000 clones; 9.5% to 15% of them were found once. Around 0.12% of the sample is taken by the ten largest.

A single peripheral blood draw of about 116 mL on average was collected from each donor into heparinised tubes. A BD FACSAria II was used to sort naive, central memory, regulatory and stem cell-like memory CD4+ T cells with a panel that included CD45RO, CCR7, CD25, CD127, CD95 and CD27. A purity above 98% was achieved for all sorted populations. PBMCs were isolated immediately by Lymphoprep density gradient centrifugation and stained directly without culture. To minimize batch effects, samples were stained and sorted in pairs, one healthy donor with one patient per experiment. The TCR was taken from a man younger than 40 with type 1 diabetes. The V and J segments used are TRBV2 and TRBJ1-2, with a weak D call of TRBD1 (6 bases match). Sequences were obtained from naive CD4+ T cells from blood. The cell subset or site label, read with the paper, signifies: true naive CD4+ T cells. The sequenced DNA is TGTGCCAGCAGTGGCGAAGGGGGGAACTATGGCTACACCTTC. Translated, this gives CASSGEGGNYGYTF.